Listed below are T cell receptor beta chains from one sample, sequenced in a study of T-cell memory formation after mild COVID-19. TCRdb reanalysed the 5' RACE reads using MiXCR and keeps one entry per CDR3 protein. In the table there are 550,000 to 700,000 distinct CDR3 sequences, roughly 18% of which are singletons. Sequences were obtained from PBMCs or a T cell subset sorted from them (not recorded which). Receptors were obtained from an adult woman who had mild COVID-19 (a few samples of this study predate the infection). Cell type and time point are not known. The CDR3 runs from the conserved cysteine through the conserved F or W. A D gene is named only where the DNA matches it firmly. Clone size is not always given. Where it is, it says once, few, many or a class for expanded clones.

CDR3 protein: CSARKAGPNQPQHF
CDR3 DNA: TGCAGTGCTAGAAAGGCAGGGCCCAATCAGCCCCAGCATTTT
D gene: -
V gene: TRBV20-1
clone size: -
J gene: TRBJ1-5
CDR3 length: 14

CDR3 protein: CASSMGHLTLAKNIQYF
CDR3 DNA: TGTGCCAGTAGTATGGGACACCTAACTCTAGCCAAAAACATTCAGTACTTC
D gene: -
V gene: TRBV19
clone size: -
J gene: TRBJ2-4
CDR3 length: 17

CDR3 protein: CASSQVATSGNYEQYF
CDR3 DNA: TGTGCCAGCAGCCAAGTAGCGACTAGCGGGAACTACGAGCAGTACTTC
D gene: TRBD2
V gene: TRBV4-2
clone size: many
J gene: TRBJ2-7
CDR3 length: 16

CDR3 protein: CASSIVGTRGDTQYF
CDR3 DNA: TGTGCCAGTAGTATAGTAGGCACTAGAGGAGATACGCAGTATTTT
D gene: -
V gene: TRBV19
clone size: -
J gene: TRBJ2-3
CDR3 length: 15

CDR3 protein: CASSQETNPTYEQYF
CDR3 DNA: TGTGCCAGCAGCCAAGAGACGAACCCAACCTACGAGCAGTACTTC
D gene: -
V gene: TRBV3-1
clone size: -
J gene: TRBJ2-7
CDR3 length: 15

CDR3 protein: CASSARQGWDSPLHF
CDR3 DNA: TGTGCCAGCAGCGCAAGACAGGGATGGGATTCACCCCTCCACTTT
D gene: TRBD1
V gene: TRBV9
clone size: few
J gene: TRBJ1-6
CDR3 length: 15

CDR3 protein: CASSPADRHNQPQHF
CDR3 DNA: TGTGCCAGCAGCCCCGCTGACAGACACAATCAGCCCCAGCATTTT
D gene: -
V gene: TRBV7-2
clone size: -
J gene: TRBJ1-5
CDR3 length: 15

CDR3 protein: CASRTDRGRAFF
CDR3 DNA: TGTGCCAGCAGGACAGACAGGGGGCGAGCTTTCTTT
D gene: TRBD1
V gene: TRBV2
clone size: few
J gene: TRBJ1-1
CDR3 length: 12

CDR3 protein: CSVDITGQGDEQYF
CDR3 DNA: TGCAGCGTTGATATTACGGGACAGGGGGACGAGCAGTACTTC
D gene: TRBD1
V gene: TRBV29-1
clone size: -
J gene: TRBJ2-7
CDR3 length: 14

CDR3 protein: CASSSAGNIQYF
CDR3 DNA: TGTGCCAGCAGCTCAGCGGGGAACATTCAGTACTTC
D gene: TRBD2
V gene: TRBV11-2
clone size: -
J gene: TRBJ2-4
CDR3 length: 12

CDR3 protein: CASSIPGTGVAFF
CDR3 DNA: TGTGCCAGTAGTATCCCTGGGACAGGGGTCGCTTTCTTT
D gene: TRBD1
V gene: TRBV19
clone size: -
J gene: TRBJ1-1
CDR3 length: 13

CDR3 protein: CASSPYFGRETQYF
CDR3 DNA: TGTGCCAGCTCACCGTACTTCGGGAGGGAGACCCAGTACTTC
D gene: TRBD2
V gene: TRBV18
clone size: -
J gene: TRBJ2-5
CDR3 length: 14

CDR3 protein: CASSLFGPSTDTQYF
CDR3 DNA: TGCGCCAGCAGCTTGTTTGGCCCTAGCACAGATACGCAGTATTTT
D gene: -
V gene: TRBV5-1
clone size: -
J gene: TRBJ2-3
CDR3 length: 15

CDR3 protein: CASSQDVVAGGGDTQYF
CDR3 DNA: TGCGCCAGCAGCCAAGATGTGGTAGCGGGAGGGGGTGATACGCAGTATTTT
D gene: TRBD2
V gene: TRBV4-3
clone size: -
J gene: TRBJ2-3
CDR3 length: 17

CDR3 protein: CASSAGTSGMPPCF
CDR3 DNA: TGTGCCAGCAGCGCCGGGACTAGCGGGATGCCCCCGTGCTTC
D gene: TRBD2
V gene: TRBV9
clone size: -
J gene: TRBJ2-5
CDR3 length: 14

CDR3 protein: CASRSQGWGEKLFF
CDR3 DNA: TGTGCCAGCAGATCACAGGGTTGGGGTGAAAAACTGTTTTTT
D gene: -
V gene: TRBV6-5
clone size: -
J gene: TRBJ1-4
CDR3 length: 14

CDR3 protein: CASSLRSTGGETQYF
CDR3 DNA: TGCGCCAGCAGTTTACGGAGTACCGGAGGGGAGACCCAGTACTTC
D gene: -
V gene: TRBV5-1
clone size: few
J gene: TRBJ2-5
CDR3 length: 15

CDR3 protein: CASSYSPTVVNIQYF
CDR3 DNA: TGTGCCAGCAGTTACTCGCCAACAGTGGTAAACATTCAGTACTTC
D gene: -
V gene: TRBV6-6
clone size: -
J gene: TRBJ2-4
CDR3 length: 15

CDR3 protein: CASNPGQGSYEQYF
CDR3 DNA: TGTGCCAGCAACCCCGGACAGGGGAGCTACGAGCAGTACTTC
D gene: TRBD1
V gene: TRBV12-3/TRBV12-4
clone size: -
J gene: TRBJ2-7
CDR3 length: 14

CDR3 protein: CASSLELEYNEQFF
CDR3 DNA: TGCGCCAGCAGCTTGGAGCTGGAGTACAATGAGCAGTTCTTC
D gene: -
V gene: TRBV5-1
clone size: few
J gene: TRBJ2-1
CDR3 length: 14

CDR3 protein: CAISERGQGSNNEQFF
CDR3 DNA: TGTGCCATCAGTGAGCGGGGACAGGGGTCTAACAATGAGCAGTTCTTC
D gene: TRBD1
V gene: TRBV10-3
clone size: few
J gene: TRBJ2-1
CDR3 length: 16

CDR3 protein: CASSPRNGYEQYF
CDR3 DNA: TGTGCCAGCTCACCACGTAACGGCTACGAGCAGTACTTC
D gene: -
V gene: TRBV18
clone size: -
J gene: TRBJ2-7
CDR3 length: 13

CDR3 protein: CASSQDMGRGASSYNEQFF
CDR3 DNA: TGCGCCAGCAGCCAAGATATGGGTCGCGGGGCGAGCTCCTACAATGAGCAGTTCTTC
D gene: -
V gene: TRBV4-3
clone size: -
J gene: TRBJ2-1
CDR3 length: 19

CDR3 protein: CATSRRGRAEETQYF
CDR3 DNA: TGTGCCACCAGCAGACGGGGCAGGGCGGAAGAGACCCAGTACTTC
D gene: -
V gene: TRBV15
clone size: few
J gene: TRBJ2-5
CDR3 length: 15

CDR3 protein: CASSSGLAGAVYEQYF
CDR3 DNA: TGTGCCAGCAGCTCGGGACTAGCGGGAGCTGTGTACGAGCAGTACTTC
D gene: TRBD2
V gene: TRBV11-2
clone size: -
J gene: TRBJ2-7
CDR3 length: 16

CDR3 protein: CASSLVRSGNREDTQYF
CDR3 DNA: TGTGCCAGCAGTTTAGTTAGGAGCGGGAACCGGGAAGATACGCAGTATTTT
D gene: TRBD2
V gene: TRBV12-3/TRBV12-4
clone size: -
J gene: TRBJ2-3
CDR3 length: 17

CDR3 protein: CASRDWYNEQFF
CDR3 DNA: TGTGCCAGCAGAGACTGGTACAATGAGCAGTTCTTC
D gene: -
V gene: TRBV2
clone size: few
J gene: TRBJ2-1
CDR3 length: 12

CDR3 protein: CASSQATSGGAPLREYF
CDR3 DNA: TGTGCCAGCAGCCAAGCGACTAGCGGGGGGGCGCCCCTCCGGGAGTACTTC
D gene: TRBD2
V gene: TRBV3-1
clone size: -
J gene: TRBJ2-5
CDR3 length: 17

CDR3 protein: CSARPGLGGSYTDTQYF
CDR3 DNA: TGCAGTGCTAGGCCGGGACTAGGAGGCTCTTACACAGATACGCAGTATTTT
D gene: TRBD2
V gene: TRBV20-1
clone size: -
J gene: TRBJ2-3
CDR3 length: 17

CDR3 protein: CASSWRESGSGDYEQYF
CDR3 DNA: TGTGCCAGCAGCTGGAGGGAAAGCGGGAGTGGAGACTACGAGCAGTACTTC
D gene: TRBD2
V gene: TRBV7-2
clone size: -
J gene: TRBJ2-7
CDR3 length: 17

CDR3 protein: CASSSTGAVAEAFF
CDR3 DNA: TGTGCCAGCAGCTCTACAGGGGCGGTCGCTGAAGCTTTCTTT
D gene: TRBD1
V gene: TRBV7-9
clone size: few
J gene: TRBJ1-1
CDR3 length: 14

CDR3 protein: CASRNSGRYEQFF
CDR3 DNA: TGTGCCAGCAGGAATAGCGGGAGGTATGAGCAGTTCTTC
D gene: TRBD2
V gene: TRBV6-5
clone size: -
J gene: TRBJ2-1
CDR3 length: 13

CDR3 protein: CASSLLGVKTGEKLFF
CDR3 DNA: TGTGCCAGCAGCTTATTAGGGGTGAAGACCGGAGAAAAACTGTTTTTT
D gene: -
V gene: TRBV7-9
clone size: few
J gene: TRBJ1-4
CDR3 length: 16

CDR3 protein: CATSTGRGAKNIQYF
CDR3 DNA: TGTGCCACCTCGACAGGACGGGGGGCCAAAAACATTCAGTACTTC
D gene: -
V gene: TRBV27
clone size: once
J gene: TRBJ2-4
CDR3 length: 15

CDR3 protein: CASSQGQNYNSPLHF
CDR3 DNA: TGTGCCAGCAGCCAAGGGCAGAACTATAATTCACCCCTCCACTTT
D gene: -
V gene: TRBV3-1
clone size: once
J gene: TRBJ1-6
CDR3 length: 15

CDR3 protein: CASSSVSAYEQYF
CDR3 DNA: TGTGCCAGCAGCTCAGTAAGCGCCTACGAGCAGTACTTC
D gene: -
V gene: TRBV7-6
clone size: few
J gene: TRBJ2-7
CDR3 length: 13

CDR3 protein: CATSPRQVYEQYF
CDR3 DNA: TGTGCCACCAGCCCTCGGCAAGTCTACGAGCAGTACTTC
D gene: -
V gene: TRBV15
clone size: -
J gene: TRBJ2-7
CDR3 length: 13

CDR3 protein: CASSLAGTSGGETQYF
CDR3 DNA: TGCGCCAGCAGCCTCGCCGGGACTAGCGGGGGGGAGACCCAGTACTTC
D gene: TRBD2
V gene: TRBV4-1
clone size: -
J gene: TRBJ2-5
CDR3 length: 16

CDR3 protein: CSAPKPGEETQYF
CDR3 DNA: TGCAGTGCACCGAAACCGGGGGAAGAGACCCAGTACTTC
D gene: -
V gene: TRBV20-1
clone size: -
J gene: TRBJ2-5
CDR3 length: 13

CDR3 protein: CATSEAGTIGSGELFF
CDR3 DNA: TGTGCCACCAGTGAAGCCGGGACTATCGGGTCCGGGGAGCTGTTTTTT
D gene: TRBD2
V gene: TRBV24-1
clone size: few
J gene: TRBJ2-2
CDR3 length: 16

CDR3 protein: CASSPDRHRGGYTF
CDR3 DNA: TGTGCCAGCTCACCCGACAGGCACCGAGGGGGCTACACCTTC
D gene: -
V gene: TRBV18
clone size: few
J gene: TRBJ1-2
CDR3 length: 14

CDR3 protein: CASSLAGRDADTQYF
CDR3 DNA: TGTGCCAGCAGCTTAGCCGGCAGGGACGCAGATACGCAGTATTTT
D gene: -
V gene: TRBV11-2
clone size: -
J gene: TRBJ2-3
CDR3 length: 15

CDR3 protein: CASSYTGSGYTF
CDR3 DNA: TGTGCCAGCAGCTACACAGGGTCTGGCTACACCTTC
D gene: -
V gene: TRBV7-9
clone size: few
J gene: TRBJ1-2
CDR3 length: 12

CDR3 protein: CASSGTSLGTDTQYF
CDR3 DNA: TGTGCCAGCAGTGGAACTAGTTTGGGCACAGATACGCAGTATTTT
D gene: -
V gene: TRBV7-9
clone size: many
J gene: TRBJ2-3
CDR3 length: 15

CDR3 protein: CASSSLGSTGSVRPSF
CDR3 DNA: TGTGCCAGCAGTTCGCTTGGTTCTACCGGGAGTGTTCGCCCGAGCTTC
D gene: -
V gene: TRBV6-5
clone size: once
J gene: TRBJ2-4
CDR3 length: 16

CDR3 protein: CASSPRLASPRFF
CDR3 DNA: TGTGCCAGCAGCCCACGGCTGGCCTCGCCGCGGTTCTTC
D gene: -
V gene: TRBV7-9
clone size: -
J gene: TRBJ2-1
CDR3 length: 13

CDR3 protein: CAWSARGGVLYNEQFF
CDR3 DNA: TGTGCCTGGAGCGCCCGCGGGGGGGTGTTATACAATGAGCAGTTCTTC
D gene: TRBD2
V gene: TRBV30
clone size: -
J gene: TRBJ2-1
CDR3 length: 16